Listed here are 13 T cell receptor beta chains from one sample, sequenced in a study of cytomegalovirus exposure and HLA in healthy donors (dated by TCRdb to the late 2010s). Libraries were made using the immunoSEQ multiplex PCR assay. A mixture of 60 forward primers for TCR Vbeta segments and 13 reverse primers for TCR Jbeta segments was used in the multiplex PCR. Held by TCRdb, this immuneACCESS table contains in-frame sequences only and omits some clones. Under half of the omission traces to an unresolved V gene where checked; the cause of the rest is unknown. Recorded for this sample are 150,000 to 200,000 clones; around 80% of them occurred a single time. Roughly 6.3% of the sample is taken by the ten largest. Specimen: PBMCs. These receptors were obtained from a male donor in good health and CMV-seropositive.

The V call is TRBV2, the J call TRBJ1-5; 8 bases match TRBD1. V was pared by 8 bases and J by 6 bases, with 6 bases of the junction left unmatched. Germline CDR1 and CDR2: SNHLY and FYNNEI. This CDR3 spans 13 amino acids. The CDR3 nucleotides read TGTGCCAGCGAAGGACAGGGCAGTCAGCCCCAGCATTTT. Protein: CASEGQGSQPQHF. The complete variable domain, with remaining parts taken from reference TRBV2 and TRBJ1-5, reads EPEVTQTPSHQVTQMGQEVILRCVPISNHLYFYWYRQILGQKVEFLVSFYNNEISEKSEIFDDQFSVERPDGSNFTLKIRSTKLEDSAMYFCASEGQGSQPQHFGDGTRLSIL.

This chain connects TRBV11-3 to TRBJ2-3; D ambiguous. This CDR3 is 14 amino acids long. V lost 1 base, J lost 1 base, and 6 bases lay in between. From germline, CDR1 is SGHNT and CDR2 YENEEA. The CDR3 coding sequence is TGTGCCAGCAGCTTAGGGCAGGGCACAGATACGCAGTATTTT. Translated, it gives CASSLGQGTDTQYF.

V gene TRBV5-4 combines with J gene TRBJ2-7; TRBD2 might be the D (7 bases). The germline gives CDR1 SGHNT, CDR2 YYREEE (reference sequence). This CDR3 has 15 residues. The ends were cut back, 4 bases at V and 7 bases at J, with 21 bases in the middle. The CDR3 is CASSEGGLAGGEQYF. In DNA, the CDR3 is TGTGCCAGCAGCGAGGGGGGGCTTGCCGGGGGGGAGCAGTACTTC.

This chain uses TRBV5-4 with TRBJ2-2; D not resolved. The germline V gene has CDR1 SGHNT and CDR2 YYREEE (reference sequence). Trimming pared 0 bases from V and 1 base from J, leaving 7 bases between. The CDR3 has 15 residues. CDR3 bases: TGTGCCAGCAGCTTGGATCAGATGAACACCGGGGAGCTGTTTTTT. Translated, it gives CASSLDQMNTGELFF. The full variable domain, completed using reference TRBV5-4 and TRBJ2-2, is ETGVTQSPTHLIKTRGQQVTLRCSSQSGHNTVSWYQQALGQGPQFIFQYYREEENGRGNFPPRFSGLQFPNYSSELNVNALELDDSALYLCASSLDQMNTGELFFGEGSRLTVL.

This clone has a handful of counts. This chain joins TRBV7-9 and TRBJ1-1; D possibly corresponds to TRBD1 (5 bases). Trimming removed 4 bases from V and 1 base from J, with 10 bases in between. CDR3 length: 14 residues. Germline values: CDR1 SEHNR, CDR2 FQNEAQ (reference sequence). DNA of the CDR3: TGTGCCAGCAGCTCCAGGGAGGAGAACACTGAAGCTTTCTTT. Encoded protein: CASSSREENTEAFF.

The chain employs TRBV6-5 and TRBJ2-5; no definite D call. This CDR3 is 13 amino acids long. Trimming pared 6 bases from V and 1 base from J, leaving 9 bases between. Looked up from germline, CDR1 is MNHEY and CDR2 is SVGAGI. CDR3 sequence: CASRKRLQETQYF. Written as DNA, the CDR3 is TGTGCCAGCAGAAAAAGACTCCAAGAGACCCAGTACTTC.

The chain joins TRBV5-1 to TRBJ1-1; D perhaps matches TRBD1 (5 bases). The CDR3 contains 15 residues. Germline V gene sequence: CDR1 SGHRS, CDR2 YFSETQ. The V end was cut by 2 bases, the J end by 0 bases, with 11 bases between. The DNA of the CDR3 is TGCGCCAGCAGCTTCAAGACAGCTTTGAACACTGAAGCTTTCTTT. This translates into CASSFKTALNTEAFF. Full variable domain (missing parts from reference TRBV5-1 and TRBJ1-1): KAGVTQTPRYLIKTRGQQVTLSCSPISGHRSVSWYQQTPGQGLQFLFEYFSETQRNKGNFPGRFSGRQFSNSRSEMNVSTLELGDSALYLCASSFKTALNTEAFFGQGTRLTVV.

Of note for this clone: One end of the junction is discordant with germline, which a read error may explain. This chain's CDR3 is CSSSLVGLPFKASF. CDR3 in DNA: TGTTCCAGCAGCTTAGTCGGACTACCGTTTAAGGCGTCCTTC. V and J are TRBV7-9 and TRBJ1-2; D unclear. Germline loops: CDR1 SEHNR, CDR2 FQNEAQ (reference sequence). This CDR3 is built from 14 residues.

This clone was counted once. The gene calls are TRBV28 and TRBJ2-7, with 11 nucleotides matching TRBD2. With 7 bases clipped from V and 4 bases from J, the junction kept 6 bases outside the gene matches. The CDR3 is made up of 14 amino acids. Germline lookup yields CDR1 MDHEN and CDR2 SYDVKM. The CDR3 nucleotides read TGTGCCAGCAACCTACTAGCGGGAGATTACGAGCAGTACTTC. It codes for CASNLLAGDYEQYF. Full variable domain (missing parts from reference TRBV28 and TRBJ2-7): DVKVTQSSRYLVKRTGEKVFLECVQDMDHENMFWYRQDPGLGLRLIYFSYDVKMKEKGDIPEGYSVSREKKERFSLILESASTNQTSMYLCASNLLAGDYEQYFGPGTRLTVT.

This clone was seen a handful of times. The J gene is TRBJ2-5, the V gene TRBV30; perhaps TRBD2 as D (5 bases). CDR1 and CDR2 from the germline V gene are GTSNPN and SVGIG (reference sequence). V dropped 3 bases and J dropped 5 bases, with 22 bases sitting between them. This CDR3 comprises 16 residues. This CDR3 reads CAWRVGIPLPGETQYF. The CDR3 bases are TGTGCCTGGAGAGTCGGGATACCTTTACCTGGCGAGACCCAGTACTTC.

The CDR3 reads CAWSAPQGANEQYF. In DNA, the CDR3 is TGTGCCTGGAGTGCCCCACAGGGGGCCAACGAGCAGTACTTC. This sequence joins TRBV30 and TRBJ2-7; 9 positions agree with TRBD1. With 1 base clipped from V and 5 bases from J, the junction kept 6 bases outside the gene matches. There are 14 residues in the CDR3. In germline, CDR1 is GTSNPN, CDR2 SVGIG (reference sequence).

The chain is built from TRBV5-1 and TRBJ2-1; 9 nucleotides agree with TRBD2. Per germline, CDR1 SGHRS and CDR2 YFSETQ. The CDR3 is 15 amino acids. Unmatched junction bases numbered 10, after V lost 6 bases and J lost 6 bases. CDR3 amino acids: CASKSGGRASNEQFF. CDR3 coding DNA: TGCGCCAGCAAAAGTGGCGGGAGGGCCAGCAATGAGCAGTTCTTC.

This chain joins TRBV6-5 and TRBJ1-3; D unclear. Trimming took 0 bases from V and 0 from J, leaving 9 bases between them. CDR1 is MNHEY, CDR2 SVGAGI, per germline. The CDR3 contains 16 residues. The CDR3 region is CASSYSGSISGNTIYF. The CDR3 DNA is TGTGCCAGCAGTTACTCCGGTTCTATCTCTGGAAACACCATATATTTT.